Below, one T cell receptor (beta chain) is given with its context. Its antigen has not been determined. The record has no base qualities; no much larger clone is one base away. V lost 2 bases and J lost 8 bases; the stretch between them is 9 bases long. CDR1 SEHNR and CDR2 FQNEAQ are derived from the germline V gene (reference sequence). The CDR3, cysteine through phenylalanine, is 12 amino acids long. Just CDR3 DNA is preserved here, 36 bases in frame from base 1. The source of the sample is a study of graft-versus-host responses after intestinal transplantation (dated by TCRdb to the early 2020s). Some background on the complete study: Recipients received multivisceral, liver-intestinal, or isolated intestinal transplants. Anti-thymocyte globulin induction was given to all recipients, followed by maintenance tacrolimus and steroids for approximately three years. After intestinal transplantation, graft-versus-host and host-versus-graft alloreactive T cell clones in the graft, circulation and bone marrow were tracked using bulk TCR-beta CDR3 sequencing. To identify alloreactive clones, pre-transplant mixed lymphocyte reaction products were sequenced and compared with unstimulated pre-transplant donor and recipient T cells. The cohort enrolled about two dozen intestinal transplant recipients including one retransplant, and a few patients lacking pretransplant specimens were excluded. A peak of at least 4% donor T cells among recipient peripheral blood mononuclear cells was the definition used for donor T cell macrochimerism. Rather than going through the commercial service, samples from a few later patients were sequenced in-house on an Illumina MiSeq and processed with MiXCR.

What the time point label conveys for this sample: cells obtained before transplantation from donor or recipient. CD3+CD4+ and CD3+CD8+ populations were FACS-sorted from unstimulated pre-transplant donor and recipient cells taken from spleen or lymph nodes. Results and caveats for the whole study, not just this receptor: GvH clones turned up in recipient bone marrow, with some appearing earlier in ileal mucosa or blood, a pattern consistent with an intestinal mucosal origin. Patients with donor T cell macrochimerism had high GvH to HvG T cell clonal ratios in their allografts. Conclusions were limited by the relatively low number and heterogeneity of intestinal transplant patients. Early after transplant, peak levels of circulating GvH clones were associated with declines in HvG clones.

The method behind the library was the immunoSEQ multiplex PCR assay. In most patients, genomic DNA was isolated using the Qiagen DNeasy Blood and Tissue Kit and sent frozen to Adaptive Biotechnologies for TCR sequencing. For most patients, genomic DNA was subjected to high-throughput TCR-beta CDR3 sequencing by Adaptive Biotechnologies. Per the source publication's procedure: Adaptive's ImmunoSEQ software was the source of the TCR sequencing data for roughly 19 patients, while three other patients were processed with MiXCR and VDJtools. CD4 versus CD8 sorting errors were corrected by removing sequences found in both subsets at a frequency ratio below 5:1. Because the origin of CDR3 nucleotide sequences shared between donor and recipient could not be assigned, those sequences were removed. To be classed as alloreactive, a clone needed at least 2-fold expansion over unstimulated cells and a minimum CFSE-low frequency of 0.002% (template counts) or 0.001% (read counts). A clone was considered mappable if detected in the sequenced pre-transplant spleen, lymph node, or MLR CFSE-low populations of the donor or recipient. The cumulative frequency of alloreactive clones was calculated as a percentage of all sequences, weighted by copy number. The clones in this table, taken by TCRdb from immuneACCESS, are in-frame only. Not every clone is retained; where verified, under half of the shortfall comes from an unresolved V gene, and the cause of the rest is unknown. Clonal size and the V and J genes are those of that table, whereas D and trimming came from the DNA. Within this sample are about 88,000 clones, with about 94% of them counted one time only. The leading ten clones occupy approximately 0.2% of the sample.

Here the sequenced sample was unstimulated CD4+ T cells sorted from spleen or lymph node cells, taken before transplant. The V and J segments used are TRBV7-9 and TRBJ1-2; the D segment could be TRBD1, given 6 matching bases. The sequence derives from a human donor who was the organ donor for an intestinal transplant. Read as DNA, the sequence is TGTGCCAGCAGCTTAAAACAGGGCGGCTACACCTTC. Translated, this gives CASSLKQGGYTF.